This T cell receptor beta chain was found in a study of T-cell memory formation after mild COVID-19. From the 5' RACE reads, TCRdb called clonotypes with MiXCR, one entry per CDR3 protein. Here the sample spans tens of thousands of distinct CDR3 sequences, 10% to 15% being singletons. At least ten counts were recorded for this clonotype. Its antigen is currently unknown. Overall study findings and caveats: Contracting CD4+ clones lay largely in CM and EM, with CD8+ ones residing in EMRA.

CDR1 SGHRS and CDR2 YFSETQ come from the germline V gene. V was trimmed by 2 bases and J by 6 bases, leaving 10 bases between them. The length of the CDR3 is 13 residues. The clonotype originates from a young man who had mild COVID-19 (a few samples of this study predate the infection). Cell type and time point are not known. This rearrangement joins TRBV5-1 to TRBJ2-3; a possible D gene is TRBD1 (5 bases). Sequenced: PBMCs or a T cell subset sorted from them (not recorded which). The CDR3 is CASSFTGHDTQYF. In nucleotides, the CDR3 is TGCGCCAGCAGCTTTACCGGACATGATACGCAGTATTTT.